This T cell receptor (beta chain) was recovered during a study of T cells after yellow fever vaccination. Overall study findings and caveats: Booster samples showed a return of most primary-vaccination clones (under 98% CD4, about 87% CD8).

TCRdb recomputed calls from the 5' RACE reads with MiXCR, one row per CDR3 protein. Of around 100,000 distinct CDR3 sequences listed, about 5.8% are singletons. Note on this clonotype: The antigen is undetermined.

The CDR3 loop spans 14 amino acids. The V segment lost 5 bases and the J segment 5 bases; nucleotides outside the gene matches: 7. Germline CDR1 is PRHDT and CDR2 is FYEKMQ (reference sequence). The sequence derives from a man in his late teens or twenties who received the YFV17D yellow fever vaccine. The sample here was CD8+ T cells sorted from PBMCs, taken 10 days after the yellow fever booster vaccination. The chain links TRBV13 to TRBJ2-3; 7 bases map to TRBD2. Here the CDR3 DNA reads TGTGCCAGCAGCCAAGGGAGGGGTTTAGATACGCAGTATTTT. Its translation is CASSQGRGLDTQYF.